These T cell receptor beta chains were read from a single sample in a study of OX40 agonist ivuxolimab in advanced cancers. TCRdb's table, derived via immunoSEQ multiplex PCR, lists solely in-frame clones and lacks some. The sample carries about 26,000 clones, roughly 90% recorded once. This material consisted of CD4+ or CD8+ T cells sorted from blood, taken in a trial of the OX40 agonist ivuxolimab. These TCRs come from an adult with an advanced solid tumor such as melanoma, head and neck, liver or kidney cancer. CDR3s include the opening cysteine and the closing phenylalanine or tryptophan. The order of the fields is clone size, D gene, J gene, CDR3 length, V gene, CDR3 DNA, CDR3 protein. The D gene is left open where the match is weak. Clone size, where shown, is once, few, many, or a class for clones that have expanded.

size: .; D: .; J: TRBJ1-3; length: 17; V: TRBV19; DNA: TGTGCCAGTAGTATAGCCGCGGCGGGTGGCCCTGGAAACACCATATATTTT; CDR3: CASSIAAAGGPGNTIYF
size: few; D: .; J: TRBJ2-3; length: 13; V: TRBV29-1; DNA: TGCAGCGTTGAAAGAGTAAATTCAGATACGCAGTATTTT; CDR3: CSVERVNSDTQYF
size: .; D: .; J: TRBJ1-2; length: 14; V: TRBV9; DNA: TGTGCCAGCAGCTCAGAGGGCAGGGGAGGTGGCTACACCTTC; CDR3: CASSSEGRGGGYTF
size: .; D: .; J: TRBJ1-4; length: 15; V: TRBV6-5; DNA: TGTGCCAGCAGCTCGGATACAGGGCGGGATGAAAAACTGTTTTTT; CDR3: CASSSDTGRDEKLFF
size: .; D: .; J: TRBJ1-2; length: 12; V: TRBV4-1; DNA: TGCGCCAGCAGCCAGGGTGCCTATGGCTACACCTTC; CDR3: CASSQGAYGYTF
size: .; D: .; J: TRBJ2-1; length: 14; V: TRBV2; DNA: TGTGCCAGCAGTGAAGGGCTAGCCAGGGGTGAGCAGTTCTTC; CDR3: CASSEGLARGEQFF
size: once; D: TRBD2; J: TRBJ2-7; length: 14; V: TRBV27; DNA: TGTGCCAGCAGTTTTAGCGGGGGTCCCTACGAGCAGTACTTC; CDR3: CASSFSGGPYEQYF
size: once; D: TRBD1; J: TRBJ1-1; length: 14; V: TRBV28; DNA: TGTGCCAGCAGGCTACCAGGGGGCGTGAATGAAGCTTTCTTT; CDR3: CASRLPGGVNEAFF
size: .; D: .; J: TRBJ1-5; length: 16; V: TRBV7-8; DNA: TGTGCCAGCAGTCAAACCCGGGACGGAAGCAATCAGCCCCAGCATTTT; CDR3: CASSQTRDGSNQPQHF
size: .; D: TRBD2; J: TRBJ2-7; length: 15; V: TRBV6-5; DNA: TGTGCCAGCAGTCCTCTAGCGGGAGGGGGGAACGAGCAGTACTTC; CDR3: CASSPLAGGGNEQYF
size: .; D: .; J: TRBJ2-2; length: 14; V: TRBV7-2; DNA: TGTGCCAGCAGCTTAGATCCGGGGCCCGGGGAGCTGTTTTTT; CDR3: CASSLDPGPGELFF
size: .; D: .; J: TRBJ2-1; length: 12; V: TRBV7-9; DNA: TGTGCCAGCAGCTTACCCTACAATGAGCAGTTCTTC; CDR3: CASSLPYNEQFF
size: once; D: .; J: TRBJ1-1; length: 16; V: TRBV4-2; DNA: TGTGCCAGCAGCCAAGATCCCGAGGAGGGGTACACTGAAGCTTTCTTT; CDR3: CASSQDPEEGYTEAFF
size: .; D: .; J: TRBJ2-1; length: 14; V: TRBV5-6; DNA: TGTGCCAGCAGCGAGGGGGGCCCCTACAATGAGCAGTTCTTC; CDR3: CASSEGGPYNEQFF
size: .; D: .; J: TRBJ2-1; length: 11; V: TRBV13; DNA: TGTGCCAGCAGCCCGGCCCATGAGCAGTTCTTC; CDR3: CASSPAHEQFF
size: .; D: .; J: TRBJ2-5; length: 14; V: TRBV6-6; DNA: TGTGCCAGCAGTTACACAGGACAAGAAGAGACCCAGTACTTC; CDR3: CASSYTGQEETQYF
size: .; D: TRBD1; J: TRBJ2-5; length: 15; V: TRBV18; DNA: TGTGCCAGCTCGCCCGGGACAGGGTACGGAGAGACCCAGTACTTC; CDR3: CASSPGTGYGETQYF
size: .; D: .; J: TRBJ2-7; length: 14; V: TRBV28; DNA: TGTGCCAGCAGTTTATATCAGACAGCCAACGAGCAGTACTTC; CDR3: CASSLYQTANEQYF
size: .; D: .; J: TRBJ2-1; length: 13; V: TRBV6-4; DNA: TGTGCCAGCAGTGACGGACTTCGGAATGAGCAGTTCTTC; CDR3: CASSDGLRNEQFF
size: .; D: TRBD2; J: TRBJ2-4; length: 17; V: TRBV7-9; DNA: TGTGCCAGCAGTCCTTTTAGCGGGGGGGTAGCCAAAAACATTCAGTACTTC; CDR3: CASSPFSGGVAKNIQYF
size: .; D: .; J: TRBJ2-7; length: 14; V: TRBV5-4; DNA: TGTGCCAGCAGCGAGGGACCGAGCTCCTACGAGCAGTACTTC; CDR3: CASSEGPSSYEQYF
size: .; D: .; J: TRBJ2-7; length: 15; V: TRBV28; DNA: TGTGCCAGCAGTACCCGAATGGGGTCCCCTCTCGAGCAGTACTTC; CDR3: CASSTRMGSPLEQYF
size: once; D: .; J: TRBJ2-3; length: 15; V: TRBV6-1; DNA: TGTGCCAGCAGTGAAGCGCTTCAGGGACCAGATACGCAGTATTTT; CDR3: CASSEALQGPDTQYF
size: .; D: TRBD2; J: TRBJ2-1; length: 14; V: TRBV19; DNA: TGTGCCAGTATGAAAGCGGGAGGAAACAATGAGCAGTTCTTC; CDR3: CASMKAGGNNEQFF
size: .; D: TRBD2; J: TRBJ2-5; length: 16; V: TRBV18; DNA: TGTGCCAGCTCACCGCTAGCGGGGGCCGAGGAAGGGACCCAGTACTTC; CDR3: CASSPLAGAEEGTQYF
size: few; D: .; J: TRBJ1-2; length: 15; V: TRBV5-4; DNA: TGTGCCAGCAGCTCGCCCTCCTCGGCTAACTATGGCTACACCTTC; CDR3: CASSSPSSANYGYTF
size: .; D: .; J: TRBJ1-6; length: 15; V: TRBV2; DNA: TGTGCCAGCAGTGGGATGAGCTCCTATAATTCACCCCTCCACTTT; CDR3: CASSGMSSYNSPLHF
size: .; D: .; J: TRBJ1-5; length: 15; V: TRBV7-9; DNA: TGTGCCAGCAGCGCGGACACAACTAGCAATCAGCCCCAGCATTTT; CDR3: CASSADTTSNQPQHF